Listed here are 2 T cell receptor beta chains from one sample, sequenced in a study of identical twins (dated by TCRdb to between 2015 and 2016). Receptor libraries were prepared by 5' RACE. The instrument was an Illumina HiSeq 2000. Starting from the raw public reads, TCRdb applied fastp trimming at Q25, assembled clones with MiXCR and retained in-frame beta chains. Each entry is one CDR3 protein sequence, shown with its most common DNA and genes. This sample is represented by nearly 250,000 distinct CDR3 sequences; 5.5% to 7% of them were singletons. In total, the top ten clones hold more than 3% of the sample. The data also belong to a second study, concerning yellow fever vaccine responses in identical twins.

Sequencing input: memory (CD45RO+) T cells sorted from blood. The sample's cell subset or site label, decoded: CD45RO+ enriched T cells. The receptors stem from a woman younger than 30 in good health.

The table lists this clonotype with many counts. V gene TRBV12-3 or TRBV12-4 combines with J gene TRBJ2-2; D is unresolved. Trimming took off 5 bases at V and 6 bases at J, with 13 bases between the two ends. This CDR3 comprises 14 residues. The CDR3, as DNA: TGTGCCAGCAGTCCCTCGGAGATCCCCGGGGAGCTGTTTTTT. Its protein product is CASSPSEIPGELFF.

The gene calls are TRBV7-2 and TRBJ2-1; a possible D gene is TRBD2 (5 bases). The CDR3 contains 17 residues. Trimming left V 3 bases short and J 0 bases short, with 15 bases between. Germline values: CDR1 SGHTA, CDR2 FQGNSA. CDR3 protein: CASSFEGGSSSYNEQFF. CDR3 in DNA: TGTGCCAGCAGCTTTGAGGGCGGGTCTAGCTCCTACAATGAGCAGTTCTTC.